Shown below are 13 T cell receptor beta chains from a single sample sequenced in a study of CD8 T cell repertoires and HIV-1 epitope variants. Clones were sequenced by immunoSEQ multiplex PCR, and TCRdb holds only the in-frame ones, with some missing. Altogether roughly 5,200 clones are present, about 67% being singletons, with the ten largest covering roughly two fifths. These receptors are not linked to any known antigen. The specimen sequenced was cultured CD8+ T cells derived from PBMCs. Receptors were obtained from a male donor with HIV.

This rearrangement joins TRBV7-9 to TRBJ2-7, with TRBD1 matching over 11 bases. V lost 0 bases and J lost 3; bases outside the gene matches: 4. The CDR3 length is 16 residues. Per the germline V gene, CDR1 is SEHNR and CDR2 is FQNEAQ (reference sequence). The CDR3 loop reads CASSLAGQGVDYEQYF. CDR3 coding DNA: TGTGCCAGCAGCTTAGCGGGACAGGGGGTGGACTACGAGCAGTACTTC.

A few counts support this clone. The chain links TRBV14 to TRBJ2-5; the D gene is possibly TRBD1 (6 bases). CDR3 length equals 14 residues. The germline gives CDR1 SGHDN, CDR2 FVKESK. V dropped 1 base and J dropped 4 bases, with 10 bases sitting between them. CDR3 sequence: CASSQAGVLETQYF. CDR3 in DNA: TGTGCCAGCAGCCAAGCAGGGGTACTAGAGACCCAGTACTTC.

This clone was found a few times. The rearrangement links TRBV4-3 to TRBJ1-3; no definite D call. Per the germline V gene, CDR1 is LGHNA and CDR2 is YSLEER. This CDR3 has 19 residues. V was shortened by 1 base and J by 0 bases, with 19 bases between the two germline ends. DNA for the CDR3: TGCGCCAGCAGCCAAGTCGTAACAGCCAACGGCTTCTCTGGAAACACCATATATTTT. Translation gives CASSQVVTANGFSGNTIYF.

This chain links TRBV11-2 with TRBJ2-7; D unclear. The CDR3 has 12 amino acids. Trimming removed 5 bases at V and 3 bases at J, with 8 bases between. Germline-derived CDR1 and CDR2 are SGHAT and FQNNGV. CDR3 DNA: TGTGCCAGCAGCCCAACTAACTACGAGCAGTACTTC. Translating gives CASSPTNYEQYF.

CDR3 sequence: CASRPTGAYGYTF. The DNA for the CDR3 is TGTGCCAGCAGGCCGACAGGGGCTTATGGCTACACCTTC. The V and J genes are TRBV6-5 and TRBJ1-2, with 8 bases lining up with TRBD1. V lost 6 bases to trimming and J lost 5 bases; unmatched junction nucleotides: 5. The CDR3 length is 13 residues. Germline V gives CDR1 MNHEY, CDR2 SVGAGI.

The genes are TRBV5-1 and TRBJ2-1; tentative D call: TRBD2 (6 bases). CDR1 is SGHRS and CDR2 is YFSETQ in the germline V gene. V lost 0 bases and J 6 bases, leaving 19 bases between the germline ends. The CDR3 sequence is 17 residues long. CDR3 sequence (DNA): TGCGCCAGCAGCTTGGCCCGCGCTAGCGAATGGGGCAATGAGCAGTTCTTC. Its protein is CASSLARASEWGNEQFF.

This rearrangement joins TRBV11-1 to TRBJ1-1; 9 bases line up with TRBD1. The CDR3 has 13 amino acids. From germline, CDR1 is SGHAT and CDR2 FQDESV (reference sequence). V trimming: 5 bases; J trimming: 5 bases; junction bases outside the gene matches: 3. CDR3 nucleotides: TGTGCCAGCAGCCTGGGACAGGGAACTGAAGCTTTCTTT. Residues: CASSLGQGTEAFF.

The V call is TRBV19, the J call TRBJ1-5; maybe TRBD1 (5 bases). The CDR3 is 15 amino acids. Trimming removed 7 bases from V and 7 bases from J, with 20 bases in between. Germline-derived CDR1 and CDR2 are LNHDA and SQIVND (reference sequence). CDR3 amino acids: CASTSYGAGRQPQHF. The CDR3 coding sequence is TGTGCCAGTACCTCCTATGGGGCAGGGCGACAGCCCCAGCATTTT.

This clone was recorded a few times. The chain combines TRBV7-9 with TRBJ1-1; perhaps TRBD1 as D (6 bases). V was clipped by 6 bases and J by 11 bases, with 13 bases between them. This CDR3 has 11 residues. Germline assignment: CDR1 SEHNR and CDR2 FQNEAQ (reference sequence). The CDR3 loop reads CASREGDRAFF. The CDR3 DNA is TGTGCCAGCAGGGAGGGAGACAGGGCTTTCTTT.

This chain joins TRBV28 and TRBJ2-1; 10 positions agree with TRBD1. The CDR3 is 15 amino acids. CDR1 is MDHEN, CDR2 SYDVKM, per germline. The J segment lost 5 bases and the V segment lost 2 bases, leaving 3 bases of the junction unmatched. CDR3 DNA: TGTGCCAGCAGTTTAGGGACAGGGGCCCACAATGAGCAGTTCTTC. Its protein is CASSLGTGAHNEQFF.

The chain recombines TRBV4-3 with TRBJ2-1; TRBD1 agrees at 8 bases. V lost 3 bases and J lost 6; bases outside the gene matches: 1. Germline CDR1 and CDR2: LGHNA and YSLEER. The CDR3 loop spans 13 amino acids. The CDR3 sequence is CASSQDRVNEQFF. The CDR3 coding sequence is TGCGCCAGCAGCCAGGACAGGGTCAATGAGCAGTTCTTC.

This clone was detected a few times. The V call is TRBV5-1, the J call TRBJ2-1, with D unresolved. This CDR3 is 12 amino acids long. CDR1 and CDR2 from the germline V gene are SGHRS and YFSETQ. Trimming removed 2 bases from V and 10 bases from J, with 10 bases in between. The CDR3 is CASSFHGEEQFF. For the CDR3, the DNA is TGCGCCAGCAGCTTCCACGGTGAGGAGCAGTTCTTC.

The chain uses TRBV7-6 and TRBJ1-3; no clear D gene. Per the germline V gene, CDR1 is SGHVS and CDR2 is FNYEAQ. V was trimmed by 5 bases and J by 0 bases, leaving 8 bases between them. The CDR3 totals 14 residues. In DNA, the CDR3 is TGTGCCAGCAGCCTAAAAAACTCTGGAAACACCATATATTTT. Amino acids: CASSLKNSGNTIYF. Looking up the rest from reference TRBV7-6 and TRBJ1-3 gives the full variable domain: GAGVSQSPRYKVTKRGQDVALRCDPISGHVSLYWYRQALGQGPEFLTYFNYEAQQDKSGLPNDRFSAERPEGSISTLTIQRTEQRDSAMYRCASSLKNSGNTIYFGEGSWLTVV.